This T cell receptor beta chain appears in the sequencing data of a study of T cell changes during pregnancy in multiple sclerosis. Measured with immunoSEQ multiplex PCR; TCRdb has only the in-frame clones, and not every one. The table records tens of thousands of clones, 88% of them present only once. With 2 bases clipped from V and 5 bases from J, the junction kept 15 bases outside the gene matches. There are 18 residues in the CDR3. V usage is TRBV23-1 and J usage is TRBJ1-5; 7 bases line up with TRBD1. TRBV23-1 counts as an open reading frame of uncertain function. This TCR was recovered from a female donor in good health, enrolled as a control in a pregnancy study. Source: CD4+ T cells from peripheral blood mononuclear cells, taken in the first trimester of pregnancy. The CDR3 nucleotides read TGCGCCAGCAGTCAAACAAAAAATACAGGGGATGGGGATCAGCCCCAGCATTTT. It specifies CASSQTKNTGDGDQPQHF.